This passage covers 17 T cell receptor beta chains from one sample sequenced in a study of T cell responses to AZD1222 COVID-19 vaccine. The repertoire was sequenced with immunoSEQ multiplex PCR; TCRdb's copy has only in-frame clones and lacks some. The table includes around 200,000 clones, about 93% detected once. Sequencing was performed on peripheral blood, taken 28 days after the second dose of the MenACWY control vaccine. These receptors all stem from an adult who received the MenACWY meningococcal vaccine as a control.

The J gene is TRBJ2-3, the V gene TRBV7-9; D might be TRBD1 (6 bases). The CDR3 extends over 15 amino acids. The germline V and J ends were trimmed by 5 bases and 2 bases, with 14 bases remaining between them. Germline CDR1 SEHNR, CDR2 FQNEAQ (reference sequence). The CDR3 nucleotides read TGTGCCAGCAGCGTCGACAGGAGAAACACAGATACGCAGTATTTT. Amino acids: CASSVDRRNTDTQYF.

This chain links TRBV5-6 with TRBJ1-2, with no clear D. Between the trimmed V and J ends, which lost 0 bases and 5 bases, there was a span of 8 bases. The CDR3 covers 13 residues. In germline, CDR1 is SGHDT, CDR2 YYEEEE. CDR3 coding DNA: TGTGCCAGCAGCTTGGTGGCTACTTATGGCTACACCTTC. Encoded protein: CASSLVATYGYTF.

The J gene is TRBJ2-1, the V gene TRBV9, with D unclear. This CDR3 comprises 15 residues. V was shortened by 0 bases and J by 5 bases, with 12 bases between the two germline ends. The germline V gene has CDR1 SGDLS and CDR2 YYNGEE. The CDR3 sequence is CASSVGGNPHNEQFF. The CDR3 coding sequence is TGTGCCAGCAGCGTAGGCGGTAACCCCCACAATGAGCAGTTCTTC.

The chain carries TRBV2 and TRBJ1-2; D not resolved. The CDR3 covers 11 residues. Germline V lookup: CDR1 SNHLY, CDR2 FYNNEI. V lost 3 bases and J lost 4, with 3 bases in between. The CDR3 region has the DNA TGTGCCAGCAGTGATGGCTATGGCTACACCTTC. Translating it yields CASSDGYGYTF.

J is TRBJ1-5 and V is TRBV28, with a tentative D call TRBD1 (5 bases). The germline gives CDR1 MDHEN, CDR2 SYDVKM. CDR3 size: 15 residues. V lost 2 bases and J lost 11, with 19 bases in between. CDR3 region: CASSLVDRDLRTQHF. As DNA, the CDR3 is TGTGCCAGCAGTTTAGTTGATAGGGACCTCCGGACCCAGCATTTT.

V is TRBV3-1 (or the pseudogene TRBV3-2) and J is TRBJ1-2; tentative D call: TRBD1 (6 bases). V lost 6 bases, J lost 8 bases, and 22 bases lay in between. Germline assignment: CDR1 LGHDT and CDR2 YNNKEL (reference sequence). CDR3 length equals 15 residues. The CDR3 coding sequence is TGTGCCAGCAGTCTCCAGAGGGGGGAGTCGGGAGGCTACACCTTC. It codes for CASSLQRGESGGYTF.

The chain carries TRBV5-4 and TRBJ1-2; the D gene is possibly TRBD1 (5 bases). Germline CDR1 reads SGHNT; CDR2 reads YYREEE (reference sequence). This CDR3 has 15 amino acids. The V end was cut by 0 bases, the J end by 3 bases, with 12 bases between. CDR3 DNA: TGTGCCAGCAGCTTGGGACAGCCTGGAGACTATGGCTACACCTTC. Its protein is CASSLGQPGDYGYTF.

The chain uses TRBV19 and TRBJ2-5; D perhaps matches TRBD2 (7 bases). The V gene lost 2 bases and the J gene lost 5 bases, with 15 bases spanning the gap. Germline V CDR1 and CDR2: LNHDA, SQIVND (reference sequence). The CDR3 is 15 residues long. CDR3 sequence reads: CASSIQGGVPETQYF. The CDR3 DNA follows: TGTGCCAGTAGTATACAAGGGGGGGTACCGGAGACCCAGTACTTC.

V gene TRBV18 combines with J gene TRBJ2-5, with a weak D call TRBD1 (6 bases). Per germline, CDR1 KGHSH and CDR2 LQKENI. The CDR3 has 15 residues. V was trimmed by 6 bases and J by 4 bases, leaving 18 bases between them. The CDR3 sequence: CASSRAGASGETQYF. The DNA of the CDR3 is TGTGCCAGCTCGAGGGCAGGGGCGAGCGGAGAGACCCAGTACTTC.

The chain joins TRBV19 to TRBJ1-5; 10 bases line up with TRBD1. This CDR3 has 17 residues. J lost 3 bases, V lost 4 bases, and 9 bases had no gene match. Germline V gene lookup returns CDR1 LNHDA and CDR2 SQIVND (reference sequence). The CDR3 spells CASSKATGTGVNQPQHF. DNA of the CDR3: TGTGCCAGTAGTAAAGCAACCGGGACAGGGGTCAATCAGCCCCAGCATTTT.

This CDR3 reads CASSMGLAGELFF. Here the CDR3 DNA reads TGTGCCAGTAGTATGGGTCTCGCAGGGGAGCTGTTTTTT. The chain is built from TRBV19 and TRBJ2-2; no definite D call. V lost 3 bases and J 8 bases, leaving 10 bases between the germline ends. CDR3 size: 13 residues. Germline loops: CDR1 LNHDA, CDR2 SQIVND (reference sequence).

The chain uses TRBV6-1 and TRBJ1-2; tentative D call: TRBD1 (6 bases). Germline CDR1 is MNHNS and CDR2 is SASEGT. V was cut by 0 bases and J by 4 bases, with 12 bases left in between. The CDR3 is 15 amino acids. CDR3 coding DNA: TGTGCCAGCAGTGAAGCTCCAGGACAGTCCTATGGCTACACCTTC. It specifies CASSEAPGQSYGYTF.

CDR3 region: CASSIIGRGRGNTIYF. The CDR3 nucleotides are TGTGCCAGTAGTATAATCGGCAGGGGAAGAGGAAACACCATATATTTT. J is TRBJ1-3 and V is TRBV19; a weak D match, TRBD1 (6 bases). This CDR3 comprises 16 residues. CDR1 LNHDA and CDR2 SQIVND come from the germline V gene (reference sequence). With 2 bases removed from V and 4 bases from J, the gap between germline ends came to 15 bases.

The CDR3 region is CATTDREGETQYF. The CDR3 nucleotides read TGTGCCACAACCGACAGGGAGGGAGAGACCCAGTACTTC. The chain carries TRBV7-9 and TRBJ2-5, with D perhaps matching TRBD1 or TRBD2 (7 bases each). This CDR3 has 13 amino acids. Germline loops: CDR1 SEHNR, CDR2 FQNEAQ (reference sequence). The V gene lost 10 bases and the J gene lost 4 bases, with 16 bases spanning the gap.

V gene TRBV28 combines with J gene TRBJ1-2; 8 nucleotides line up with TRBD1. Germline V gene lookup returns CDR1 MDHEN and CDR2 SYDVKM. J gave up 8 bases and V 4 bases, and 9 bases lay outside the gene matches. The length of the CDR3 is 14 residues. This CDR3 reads CASSSPGQAGGYTF. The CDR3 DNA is TGTGCCAGCAGTTCCCCGGGACAGGCGGGGGGCTACACCTTC.

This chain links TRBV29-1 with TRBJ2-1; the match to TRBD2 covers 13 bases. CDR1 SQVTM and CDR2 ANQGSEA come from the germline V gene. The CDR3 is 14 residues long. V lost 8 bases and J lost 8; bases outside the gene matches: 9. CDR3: CSSWTSGGRDEQFF. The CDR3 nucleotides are TGCAGCTCCTGGACTAGCGGGGGAAGGGATGAGCAGTTCTTC.

CDR3 loop: CASSLATAGGKSTDTQYF. The CDR3 DNA reads TGCGCCAGCAGCTTGGCCACGGCGGGGGGGAAAAGCACAGATACGCAGTATTTT. This sequence joins TRBV5-1 and TRBJ2-3; 9 nucleotides agree with TRBD2. Germline loops: CDR1 SGHRS, CDR2 YFSETQ. J lost 0 bases, V lost 0 bases, and 8 bases had no gene match. This CDR3 has 18 amino acids. The variable domain in full, completed from reference TRBV5-1 and TRBJ2-3, reads KAGVTQTPRYLIKTRGQQVTLSCSPISGHRSVSWYQQTPGQGLQFLFEYFSETQRNKGNFPGRFSGRQFSNSRSEMNVSTLELGDSALYLCASSLATAGGKSTDTQYFGPGTRLTVL.